The following is a TCR beta chain sequence with its context. The antigen is not known. This clone may be a read error of a much larger clone one base away. The sample originates from a study of cytomegalovirus exposure and HLA in healthy donors. Study overall: Earlier, 90 million to 140 million unique TCR beta sequences were recovered from around 200 million T cells by an analysis.

Study results and caveats: In vitro assays verified that a few CMV-associated chains recognized CMV antigens specifically.

Trimming left V 4 bases short and J 12 bases short, with 10 bases between. The CDR3 runs 10 residues. The germline CDR1 and CDR2 sequences are SGHDT and YYEEEE. The study ran its PCR with 60 Vbeta and 13 Jbeta primers. Generated by immunoSEQ multiplex PCR, the TCRdb table keeps only in-frame clones and is missing some. The sample has 150,000 or so clones; roughly 80% are singletons. This chain links TRBV5-6 with TRBJ1-1; no clear D gene. The material sequenced was PBMCs. This receptor was taken from a male donor in good health and CMV-seropositive. CDR3: CASSPEVTFF. The CDR3 DNA sequence: TGTGCCAGCAGCCCCGAGGTAACTTTCTTT.